This TCR beta chain was captured in a study of T cells in Graves' hyperthyroidism and ophthalmopathy. Orbital computed tomography and thyroid ultrasound, together with serum TRAb and thyroxine and clinical symptoms, were used for diagnoses. RNA transcripts gave rise to amplified TCR beta CDR3 regions. The HTBI primer set was used in a first-round RT-PCR of the TCR CDR3. MiXCR, run by TCRdb on the multiplex PCR reads, gives a single entry per CDR3 protein. The data show hundreds of thousands of distinct CDR3 sequences, 40% to 55% seen once. The CDR3 sequence is 16 residues long. The J segment lost 5 bases and the V segment lost 6 bases, leaving 11 bases of the junction unmatched. Germline CDR1 reads WSHSY; CDR2 reads SAAADI.

The sequence was obtained from a woman between 18 and 29 years old with Graves' hyperthyroidism. The chain couples TRBV10-2 to TRBJ1-5; 9 nucleotides line up with TRBD1. The sequenced material came from peripheral blood or thyroid tissue (not recorded which). CDR3 residues: CASSLESGQGYQPQHF. CDR3 sequence (DNA): TGCGCCAGCAGCTTGGAGTCGGGACAGGGTTATCAGCCCCAGCATTTT.